This T cell receptor (beta chain) stems from a study of T-cell reconstitution after alpha-beta-depleted transplantation in children. Germline lookup yields CDR1 MGHDK and CDR2 SYGVNS. The CDR3 consists of 14 residues. Trimming pared 4 bases from V and 3 bases from J, leaving 13 bases between. Findings and caveats of the study: In patients about two months after transplant, alpha-beta T cells reportedly arose from several hundred expanded graft clones. Some patients' high day-60 TCRbeta diversity was traced to surviving recipient T cells and thymic progenitors.

A TCRbeta library incorporating unique molecular identifiers was prepared. TCRdb used MiXCR to reprocess the PCR reads, holding one entry per CDR3 protein. This sample has about a million distinct CDR3 sequences, with less than 30% found just once. This clonotype appeared a few times. What it binds is not known. V usage is TRBV25-1 and J usage is TRBJ2-7; no clear D. The receptor's source is a boy under two years old who had a stem cell transplant for SCID, so the T cells may come from the graft donor. This material consisted of PBMCs, mostly from graft donor cells, taken 360 days after TCRalphabeta/CD19-depleted stem cell transplant. The DNA for the CDR3 is TGTGCCAGCAGTGGATTCGGGCGAAACTACGAGCAGTACTTC. Protein product: CASSGFGRNYEQYF.